This passage covers 9 T cell receptor beta chains from one sample sequenced in a study of cytomegalovirus exposure and HLA in healthy donors. 13 Jbeta primers and 60 Vbeta primers were used for the PCR. Repertoires were generated with immunoSEQ multiplex PCR, while TCRdb's copy carries only in-frame clones and drops some. This sample yields fewer than 200,000 clones, of which approximately 82% are seen a single time; roughly 2% belongs to the top ten. Material: PBMCs. The receptors come from a woman aged 30 to 39 in good health and CMV-seronegative.

The chain has TRBV7-2 and TRBJ2-7; D might be TRBD2 (5 bases). The CDR3 runs to 14 residues. V was clipped by 2 bases and J by 3 bases, with 11 bases between them. The V gene's germline CDR1 is SGHTA and CDR2 FQGNSA. The CDR3 loop is CASSLQLDLYEQYF. The CDR3 region has the DNA TGTGCCAGCAGCTTACAACTAGACCTCTACGAGCAGTACTTC.

This clone came up a few times. The V and J genes are TRBV4-1 and TRBJ2-7; D is perhaps TRBD1 (5 bases). V lost 1 base and J 5 bases, leaving 12 bases between the germline ends. CDR3 length equals 14 residues. The germline gives CDR1 MGHRA, CDR2 YSYEKL. The CDR3 nucleotides read TGCGCCAGCAGCCAAGGGTGGGGCCTCCACGAGCAGTACTTC. This translates into CASSQGWGLHEQYF.

This clone was observed a few times. The chain employs TRBV6-6 and TRBJ1-1; maybe TRBD1 (6 bases). The V gene's germline CDR1 is MNHNY and CDR2 SVGAGI (reference sequence). This CDR3 has 13 amino acids. V was clipped by 6 bases and J by 8 bases, with 16 bases between them. The CDR3 reads CASSRGQPSEAFF. In DNA form, the CDR3 reads TGTGCCAGCAGCCGCGGACAGCCATCCGAAGCTTTCTTT.

This chain links TRBV28 with TRBJ1-3; D is perhaps TRBD1 (5 bases). V gave up 11 bases and J gave up 0 bases, with 11 bases separating them. Germline V gene data show CDR1 as MDHEN and CDR2 as SYDVKM. The CDR3 length is 13 residues. The CDR3: CASGGVSGNTIYF. The CDR3 DNA sequence: TGTGCCTCTGGAGGGGTCTCTGGAAACACCATATATTTT.

The chain recombines TRBV18 with TRBJ1-1; TRBD1 matches at 7 bases. The V and J ends lost 3 bases and 0 bases, in that order; junction bases with no gene match: 4. The CDR3 loop spans 15 amino acids. The germline V gene encodes CDR1 KGHSH and CDR2 LQKENI. The CDR3 DNA reads as TGTGCCAGCTCACCGAACAGGGGAATGAACACTGAAGCTTTCTTT. Its translation: CASSPNRGMNTEAFF.

This sequence joins TRBV27 and TRBJ1-2, with D unresolved. This CDR3 contains 13 residues. Deletions cut 5 bases from V and 3 bases from J, with 10 bases between. Germline V lookup: CDR1 MNHEY, CDR2 SMNVEV (reference sequence). The CDR3 reads CASSTREDYGYTF. In DNA, the CDR3 is TGTGCCAGCAGTACTCGGGAGGACTATGGCTACACCTTC.

CDR3: CASSFGGGQETQYF. DNA for the CDR3: TGCGCCAGCAGCTTTGGGGGAGGTCAAGAGACCCAGTACTTC. The chain has TRBV5-1 and TRBJ2-5; a weak D match, TRBD2 (6 bases). Between the trimmed V and J ends, which lost 2 bases and 2 bases, there was a span of 10 bases. Germline values: CDR1 SGHRS, CDR2 YFSETQ. CDR3 length equals 14 residues.

This chain links TRBV6-6 with TRBJ2-7, with TRBD1 matching 8 bases. With 6 bases clipped from V and 0 bases from J, the junction kept 7 bases outside the gene matches. Looked up from germline, CDR1 is MNHNY and CDR2 is SVGAGI (reference sequence). The CDR3 length is 15 residues. Written as DNA, the CDR3 is TGTGCCAGCAGCCAGGACAGGGCGAGCTCCTACGAGCAGTACTTC. As protein: CASSQDRASSYEQYF.

The chain recombines TRBV30 with TRBJ2-7; unclear D gene. The CDR3 consists of 13 residues. The V end lost 3 bases, the J end lost 0 bases, and 9 bases lay between the germline ends. Germline values: CDR1 GTSNPN, CDR2 SVGIG (reference sequence). CDR3 sequence: CAWSRLPSYEQYF. DNA for the CDR3: TGTGCCTGGAGCCGACTTCCCTCCTACGAGCAGTACTTC.